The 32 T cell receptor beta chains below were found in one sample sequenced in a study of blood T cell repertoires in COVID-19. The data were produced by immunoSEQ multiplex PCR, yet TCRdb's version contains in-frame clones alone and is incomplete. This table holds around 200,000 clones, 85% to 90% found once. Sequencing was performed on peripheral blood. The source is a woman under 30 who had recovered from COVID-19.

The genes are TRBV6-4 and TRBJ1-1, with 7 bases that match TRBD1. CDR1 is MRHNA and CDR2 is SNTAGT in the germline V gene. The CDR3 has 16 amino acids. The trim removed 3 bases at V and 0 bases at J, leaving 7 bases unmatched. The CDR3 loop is CASSDKSGQLNTEAFF. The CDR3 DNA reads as TGTGCCAGCAGTGATAAGTCGGGACAGTTGAACACTGAAGCTTTCTTT.

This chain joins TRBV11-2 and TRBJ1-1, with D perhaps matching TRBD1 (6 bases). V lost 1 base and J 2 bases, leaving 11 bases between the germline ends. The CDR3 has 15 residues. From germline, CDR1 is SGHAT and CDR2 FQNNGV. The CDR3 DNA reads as TGTGCCAGCAGCTTAGGGGCAGGGGCTAACACTGAAGCTTTCTTT. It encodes CASSLGAGANTEAFF.

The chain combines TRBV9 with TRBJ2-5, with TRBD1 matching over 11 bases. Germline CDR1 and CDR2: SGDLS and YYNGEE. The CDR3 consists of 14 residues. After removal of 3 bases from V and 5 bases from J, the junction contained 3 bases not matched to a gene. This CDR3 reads CASSDGTGGETQYF. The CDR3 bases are TGTGCCAGCAGCGACGGGACAGGGGGGGAGACCCAGTACTTC. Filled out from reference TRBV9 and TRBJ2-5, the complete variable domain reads DSGVTQTPKHLITATGQRVTLRCSPRSGDLSVYWYQQSLDQGLQFLIQYYNGEERAKGNILERFSAQQFPDLHSELNLSSLELGDSALYFCASSDGTGGETQYFGPGTRLLVL.

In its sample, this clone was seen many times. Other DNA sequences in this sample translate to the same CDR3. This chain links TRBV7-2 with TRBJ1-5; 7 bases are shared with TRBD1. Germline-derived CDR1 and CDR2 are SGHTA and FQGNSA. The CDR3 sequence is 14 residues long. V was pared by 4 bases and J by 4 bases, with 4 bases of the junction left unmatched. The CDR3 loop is CASSSTGVNQPQHF. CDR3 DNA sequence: TGTGCCAGCAGCTCTACAGGGGTAAATCAGCCCCAGCATTTT.

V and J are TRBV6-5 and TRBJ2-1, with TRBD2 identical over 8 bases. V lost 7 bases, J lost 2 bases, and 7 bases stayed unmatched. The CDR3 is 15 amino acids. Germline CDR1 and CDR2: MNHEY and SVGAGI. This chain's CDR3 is CASKVSGGPYNEQFF. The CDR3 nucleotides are TGTGCCAGCAAAGTGAGCGGGGGCCCCTACAATGAGCAGTTCTTC.

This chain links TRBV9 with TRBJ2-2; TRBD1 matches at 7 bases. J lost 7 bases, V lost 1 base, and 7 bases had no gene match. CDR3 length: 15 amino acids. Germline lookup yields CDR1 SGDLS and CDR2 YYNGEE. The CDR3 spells CASSVTGTVDGELFF. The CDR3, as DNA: TGTGCCAGCAGCGTAACTGGGACAGTTGACGGGGAGCTGTTTTTT.

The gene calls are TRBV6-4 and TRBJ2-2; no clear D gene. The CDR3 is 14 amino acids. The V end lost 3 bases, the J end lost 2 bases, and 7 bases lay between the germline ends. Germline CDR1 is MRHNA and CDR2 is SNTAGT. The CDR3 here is CASSETENTGELFF. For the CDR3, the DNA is TGTGCCAGCAGTGAAACAGAAAACACCGGGGAGCTGTTTTTT.

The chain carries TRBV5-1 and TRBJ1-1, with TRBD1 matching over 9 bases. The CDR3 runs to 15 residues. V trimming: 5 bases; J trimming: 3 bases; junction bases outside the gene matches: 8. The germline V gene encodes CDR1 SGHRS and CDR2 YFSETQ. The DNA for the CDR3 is TGCGCCAGCAGTCCCAGGACAGGGGCGTACACTGAAGCTTTCTTT. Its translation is CASSPRTGAYTEAFF.

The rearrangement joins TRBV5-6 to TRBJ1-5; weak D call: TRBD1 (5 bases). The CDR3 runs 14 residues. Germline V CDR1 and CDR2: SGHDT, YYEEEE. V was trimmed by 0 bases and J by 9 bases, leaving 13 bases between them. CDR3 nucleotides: TGTGCCAGCAGCTTGGCCCAGGGCGGAAGGCCCCAGCATTTT. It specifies CASSLAQGGRPQHF.

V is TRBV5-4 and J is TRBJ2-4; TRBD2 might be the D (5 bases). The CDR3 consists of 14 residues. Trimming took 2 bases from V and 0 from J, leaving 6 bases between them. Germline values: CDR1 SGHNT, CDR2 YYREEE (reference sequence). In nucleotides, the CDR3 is TGTGCCAGCAGCTTAGAGGGAGCCAAAAACATTCAGTACTTC. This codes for CASSLEGAKNIQYF.

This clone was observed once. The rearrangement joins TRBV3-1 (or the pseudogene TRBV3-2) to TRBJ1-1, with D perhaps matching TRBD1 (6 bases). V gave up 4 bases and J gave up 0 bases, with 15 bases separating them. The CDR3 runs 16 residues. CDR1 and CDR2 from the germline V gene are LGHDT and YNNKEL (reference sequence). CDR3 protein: CASSPMAGGMNTEAFF. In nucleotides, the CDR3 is TGTGCCAGCAGCCCCATGGCGGGGGGCATGAACACTGAAGCTTTCTTT.

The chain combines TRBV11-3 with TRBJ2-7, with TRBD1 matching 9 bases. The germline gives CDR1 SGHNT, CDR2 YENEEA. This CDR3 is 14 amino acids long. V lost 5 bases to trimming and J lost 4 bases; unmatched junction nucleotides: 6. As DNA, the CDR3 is TGTGCCAGCAGCGCACAGGGGGCCAGTTACGAGCAGTACTTC. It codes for CASSAQGASYEQYF.

CDR3 sequence reads: CASSPGGWSNQPQHF. The CDR3 DNA is TGTGCCAGCAGCCCAGGGGGCTGGAGCAATCAGCCCCAGCATTTT. The chain recombines TRBV7-9 with TRBJ1-5, with TRBD1 matching over 8 bases. CDR3 length equals 15 residues. Germline V CDR1 and CDR2: SEHNR, FQNEAQ (reference sequence). The trim removed 5 bases at V and 1 base at J, leaving 4 bases unmatched. Based on the CDR3 plus reference TRBV7-9 and TRBJ1-5, the full variable domain is DTGVSQNPRHKITKRGQNVTFRCDPISEHNRLYWYRQTLGQGPEFLTYFQNEAQLEKSRLLSDRFSAERPKGSFSTLEIQRTEQGDSAMYLCASSPGGWSNQPQHFGDGTRLSIL.

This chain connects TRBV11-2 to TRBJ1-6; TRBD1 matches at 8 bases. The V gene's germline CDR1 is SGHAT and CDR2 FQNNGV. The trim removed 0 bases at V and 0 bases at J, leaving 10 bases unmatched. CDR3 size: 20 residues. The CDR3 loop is CASSLDLAGGYSSYNSPLHF. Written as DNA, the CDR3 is TGTGCCAGCAGCTTAGATCTAGCAGGGGGCTATAGCTCCTATAATTCACCCCTCCACTTT.

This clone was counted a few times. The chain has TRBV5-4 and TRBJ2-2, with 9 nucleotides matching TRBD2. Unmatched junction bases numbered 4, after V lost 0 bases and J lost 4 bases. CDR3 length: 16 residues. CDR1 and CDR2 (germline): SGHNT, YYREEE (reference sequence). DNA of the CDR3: TGTGCCAGCAGCTTGGGGCTAGCGGGGTCCACCGGGGAGCTGTTTTTT. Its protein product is CASSLGLAGSTGELFF. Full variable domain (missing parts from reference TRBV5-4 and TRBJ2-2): ETGVTQSPTHLIKTRGQQVTLRCSSQSGHNTVSWYQQALGQGPQFIFQYYREEENGRGNFPPRFSGLQFPNYSSELNVNALELDDSALYLCASSLGLAGSTGELFFGEGSRLTVL.

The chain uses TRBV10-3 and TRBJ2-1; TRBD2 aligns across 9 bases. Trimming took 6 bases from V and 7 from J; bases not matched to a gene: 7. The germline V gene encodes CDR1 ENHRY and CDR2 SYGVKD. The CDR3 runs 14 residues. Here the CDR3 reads CAIRPGLAINEQFF. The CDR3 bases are TGTGCCATCAGGCCGGGACTAGCTATAAATGAGCAGTTCTTC.

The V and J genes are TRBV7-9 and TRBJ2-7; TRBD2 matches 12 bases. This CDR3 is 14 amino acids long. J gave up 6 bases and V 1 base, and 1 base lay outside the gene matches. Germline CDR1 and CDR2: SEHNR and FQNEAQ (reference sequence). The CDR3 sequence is CASSLGLAGVEQYV. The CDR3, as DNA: TGTGCCAGCAGCTTAGGACTAGCGGGAGTCGAGCAGTACGTC.

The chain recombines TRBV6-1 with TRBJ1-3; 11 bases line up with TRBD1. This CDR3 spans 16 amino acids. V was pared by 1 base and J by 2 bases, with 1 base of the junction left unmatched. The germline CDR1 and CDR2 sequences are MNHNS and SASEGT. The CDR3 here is CASSEGGQGAGNTIYF. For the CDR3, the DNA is TGTGCCAGCAGTGAAGGGGGACAGGGGGCTGGAAACACCATATATTTT.

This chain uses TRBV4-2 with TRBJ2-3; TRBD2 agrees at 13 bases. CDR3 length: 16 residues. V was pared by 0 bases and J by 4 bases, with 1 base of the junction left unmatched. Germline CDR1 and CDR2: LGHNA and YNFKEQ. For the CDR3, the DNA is TGTGCCAGCAGCCAAGAACTAGCGGGAGGGGCAGATACGCAGTATTTT. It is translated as CASSQELAGGADTQYF.

The CDR3 is CASSMTTTGGFAGGHYEQYV. DNA of the CDR3: TGTGCCAGTAGTATGACAACTACAGGGGGATTTGCGGGAGGGCACTACGAGCAGTACGTC. The chain couples TRBV19 to TRBJ2-7; D perhaps matches TRBD2 (9 bases). The CDR3 length is 20 residues. The V end was cut by 3 bases, the J end by 3 bases, with 30 bases between. The germline CDR1 and CDR2 sequences are LNHDA and SQIVND (reference sequence).

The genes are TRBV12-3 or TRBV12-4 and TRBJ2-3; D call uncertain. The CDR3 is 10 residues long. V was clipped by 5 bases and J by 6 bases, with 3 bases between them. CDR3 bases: TGTGCCAGCAGTCTGGATACGCAGTATTTT. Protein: CASSLDTQYF.

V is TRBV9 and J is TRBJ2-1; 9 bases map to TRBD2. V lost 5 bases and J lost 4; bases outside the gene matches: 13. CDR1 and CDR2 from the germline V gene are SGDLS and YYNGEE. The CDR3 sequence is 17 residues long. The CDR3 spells CASSGGGQREDYNEQFF. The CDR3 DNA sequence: TGTGCCAGCAGTGGAGGGGGGCAGCGGGAGGATTACAATGAGCAGTTCTTC.

CDR3 residues: CASSGSTGGMVDTQYF. Here the CDR3 DNA reads TGTGCCAGCAGCGGGTCGACAGGGGGGATGGTAGATACGCAGTATTTT. The chain combines TRBV9 with TRBJ2-3; 9 bases match TRBD1. V lost 3 bases and J lost 5; bases outside the gene matches: 10. CDR3 size: 16 residues. From germline, CDR1 is SGDLS and CDR2 YYNGEE.

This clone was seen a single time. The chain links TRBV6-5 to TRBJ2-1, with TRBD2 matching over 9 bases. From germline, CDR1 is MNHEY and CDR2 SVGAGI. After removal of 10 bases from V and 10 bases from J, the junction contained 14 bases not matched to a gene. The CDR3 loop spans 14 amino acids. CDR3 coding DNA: TGTGCCACCCAAGGATCTAGCGGGGTTGTGGAGCAGTTCTTC. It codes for CATQGSSGVVEQFF.

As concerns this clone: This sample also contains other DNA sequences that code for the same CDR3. CDR3: CASSLGLAGAEQFF. The CDR3 DNA follows: TGCGCCAGCAGCTTGGGACTAGCGGGAGCGGAGCAGTTCTTC. V usage is TRBV5-1 and J usage is TRBJ2-1; 12 nucleotides agree with TRBD2. The CDR3 runs 14 residues. Trimming cost V 0 bases and J 10 bases; bases outside gene matches: 2. From germline, CDR1 is SGHRS and CDR2 YFSETQ.

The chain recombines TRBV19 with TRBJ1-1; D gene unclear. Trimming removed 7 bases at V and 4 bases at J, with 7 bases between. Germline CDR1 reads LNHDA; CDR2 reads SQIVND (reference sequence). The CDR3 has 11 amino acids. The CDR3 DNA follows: TGTGCCAGTAAGAGGGCCACTGAAGCTTTCTTT. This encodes CASKRATEAFF.

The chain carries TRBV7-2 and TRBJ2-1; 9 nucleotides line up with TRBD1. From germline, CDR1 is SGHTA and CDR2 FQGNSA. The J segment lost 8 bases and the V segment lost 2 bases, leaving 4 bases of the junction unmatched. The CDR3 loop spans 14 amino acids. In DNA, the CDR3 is TGTGCCAGCAGCTTACTGGGACAGGGACATGAGCAGTTCTTC. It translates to CASSLLGQGHEQFF.

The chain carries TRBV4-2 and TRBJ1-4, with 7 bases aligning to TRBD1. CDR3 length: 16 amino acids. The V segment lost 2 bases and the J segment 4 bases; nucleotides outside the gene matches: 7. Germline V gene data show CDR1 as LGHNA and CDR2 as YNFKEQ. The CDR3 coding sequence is TGTGCCAGCAGCCAAAAGCCGGGACAGCTTAATGAAAAACTGTTTTTT. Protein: CASSQKPGQLNEKLFF.

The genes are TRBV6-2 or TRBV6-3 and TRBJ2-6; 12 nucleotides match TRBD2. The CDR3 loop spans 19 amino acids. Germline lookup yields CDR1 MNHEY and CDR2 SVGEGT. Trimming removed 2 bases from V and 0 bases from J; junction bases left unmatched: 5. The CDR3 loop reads CASSYLAGGPSSGANVLTF. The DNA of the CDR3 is TGTGCCAGCAGTTACCTAGCGGGGGGGCCCAGCTCTGGGGCCAACGTCCTGACTTTC.

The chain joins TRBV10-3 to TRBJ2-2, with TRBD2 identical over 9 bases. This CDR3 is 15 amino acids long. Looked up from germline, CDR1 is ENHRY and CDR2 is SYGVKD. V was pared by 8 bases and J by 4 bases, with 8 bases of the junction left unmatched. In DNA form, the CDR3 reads TGTGCCATCGGGGGGCGGGAGGGACCCACCGGGGAGCTGTTTTTT. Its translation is CAIGGREGPTGELFF.

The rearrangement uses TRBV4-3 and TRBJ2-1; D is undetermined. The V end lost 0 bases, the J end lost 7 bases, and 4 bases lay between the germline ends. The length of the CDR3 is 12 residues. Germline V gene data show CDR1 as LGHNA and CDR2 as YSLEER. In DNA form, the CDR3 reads TGCGCCAGCAGCCAAGATCTAAATGAGCAGTTCTTC. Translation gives CASSQDLNEQFF.

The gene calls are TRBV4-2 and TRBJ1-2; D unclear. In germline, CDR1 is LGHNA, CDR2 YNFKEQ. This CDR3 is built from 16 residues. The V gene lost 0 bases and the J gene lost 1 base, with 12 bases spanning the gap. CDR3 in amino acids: CASSQDRGANNYGYTF. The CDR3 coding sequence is TGTGCCAGCAGCCAAGATCGAGGAGCGAATAACTATGGCTACACCTTC.